This TCR beta chain originates from a study of cytomegalovirus exposure and HLA in healthy donors. Whole-study context: Unique TCRs numbering roughly 80 million, obtained from HLA-typed donors, made up an early data release. Broader study findings: It was in a later analysis that TCR association rates were seen to vary by HLA locus, highest for DRB1 and lowest for HLA-C. Earlier findings revealed that most TCR beta V segments proved productive either about 87% or about 30% of the time.

V shed 4 bases and J 4 bases; nucleotides not matched to a gene: 4. Germline V gene data show CDR1 as SGHNT and CDR2 as YYREEE (reference sequence). This CDR3 region has 15 residues. The PCR contained 60 Vbeta and 13 Jbeta primers. The protocol was immunoSEQ multiplex PCR, while the TCRdb copy is restricted to in-frame clones and leaves out a portion. The sample table includes about 99,000 clones. Concerning this clone itself: The antigen is unknown.

The sequencing sample was made of PBMCs. This rearrangement joins TRBV5-4 to TRBJ2-1; 11 nucleotides align to TRBD2. The sequence derives from a man aged 40-49 years in good health and CMV-seronegative. Here the CDR3 reads CASSPGTSGYNEQFF. For the CDR3, the DNA is TGTGCCAGCAGCCCCGGGACTAGCGGTTACAATGAGCAGTTCTTC.